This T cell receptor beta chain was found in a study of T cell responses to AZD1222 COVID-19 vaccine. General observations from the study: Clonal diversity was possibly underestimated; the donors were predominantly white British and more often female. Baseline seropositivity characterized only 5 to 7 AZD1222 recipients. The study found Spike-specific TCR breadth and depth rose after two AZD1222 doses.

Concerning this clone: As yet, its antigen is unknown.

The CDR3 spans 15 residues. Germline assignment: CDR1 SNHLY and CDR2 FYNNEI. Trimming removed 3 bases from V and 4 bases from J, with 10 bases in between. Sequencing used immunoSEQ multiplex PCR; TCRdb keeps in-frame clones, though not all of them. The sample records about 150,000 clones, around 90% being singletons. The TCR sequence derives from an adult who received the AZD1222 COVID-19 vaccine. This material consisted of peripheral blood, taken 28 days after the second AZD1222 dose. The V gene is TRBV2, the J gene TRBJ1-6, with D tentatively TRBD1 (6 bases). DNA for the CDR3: TGTGCCAGCAGTGATGGGGGCTTTTATAATTCACCCCTCCACTTT. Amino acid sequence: CASSDGGFYNSPLHF. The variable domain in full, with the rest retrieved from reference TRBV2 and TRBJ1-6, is EPEVTQTPSHQVTQMGQEVILRCVPISNHLYFYWYRQILGQKVEFLVSFYNNEISEKSEIFDDQFSVERPDGSNFTLKIRSTKLEDSAMYFCASSDGGFYNSPLHFGNGTRLTVT.